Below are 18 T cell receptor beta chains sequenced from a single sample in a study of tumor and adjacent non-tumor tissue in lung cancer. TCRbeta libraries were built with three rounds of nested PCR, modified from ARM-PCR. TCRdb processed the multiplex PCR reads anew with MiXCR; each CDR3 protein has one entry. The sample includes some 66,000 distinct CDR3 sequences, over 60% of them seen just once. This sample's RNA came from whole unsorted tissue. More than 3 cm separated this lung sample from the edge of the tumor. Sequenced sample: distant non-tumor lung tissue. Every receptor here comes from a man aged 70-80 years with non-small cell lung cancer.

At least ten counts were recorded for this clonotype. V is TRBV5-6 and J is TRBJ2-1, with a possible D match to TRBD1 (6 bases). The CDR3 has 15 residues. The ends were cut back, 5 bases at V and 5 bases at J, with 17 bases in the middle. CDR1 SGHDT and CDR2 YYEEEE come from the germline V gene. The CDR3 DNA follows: TGTGCCAGCAGTTTGTGGGCAGGGGACCACAATGAGCAGTTCTTC. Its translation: CASSLWAGDHNEQFF.

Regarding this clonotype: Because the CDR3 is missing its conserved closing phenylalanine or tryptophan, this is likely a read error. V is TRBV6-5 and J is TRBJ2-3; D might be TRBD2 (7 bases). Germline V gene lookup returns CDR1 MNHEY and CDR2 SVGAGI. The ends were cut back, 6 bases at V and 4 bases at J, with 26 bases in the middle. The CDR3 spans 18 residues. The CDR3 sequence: CASRYTPGGGAFADTQYS. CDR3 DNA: TGTGCCAGCAGATACACCCCGGGTGGGGGGGCGTTCGCAGATACGCAGTATTCT.

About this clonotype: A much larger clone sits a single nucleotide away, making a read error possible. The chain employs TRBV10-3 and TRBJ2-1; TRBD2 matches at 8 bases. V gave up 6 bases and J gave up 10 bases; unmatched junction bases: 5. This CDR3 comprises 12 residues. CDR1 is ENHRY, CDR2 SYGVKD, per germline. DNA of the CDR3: TGTGCCATCAGCGGGAGGGGCGAAGAGCAGTTCTTC. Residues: CAISGRGEEQFF.

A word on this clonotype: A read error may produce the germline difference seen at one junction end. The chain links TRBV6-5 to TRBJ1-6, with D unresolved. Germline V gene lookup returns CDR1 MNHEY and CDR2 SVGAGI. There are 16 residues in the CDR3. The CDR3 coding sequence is TGTGCCAGCAGTTACGATGGGCCCTTTAGGAATCCACCCCACCACTTT. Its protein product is CASSYDGPFRNPPHHF.

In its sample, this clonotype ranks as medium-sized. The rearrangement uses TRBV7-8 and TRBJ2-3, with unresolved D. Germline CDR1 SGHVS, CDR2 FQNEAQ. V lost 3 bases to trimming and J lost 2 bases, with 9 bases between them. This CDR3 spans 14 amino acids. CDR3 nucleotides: TGTGCCAGCAGCTTCAGATTTTTCACAGATACGCAGTATTTT. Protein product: CASSFRFFTDTQYF.

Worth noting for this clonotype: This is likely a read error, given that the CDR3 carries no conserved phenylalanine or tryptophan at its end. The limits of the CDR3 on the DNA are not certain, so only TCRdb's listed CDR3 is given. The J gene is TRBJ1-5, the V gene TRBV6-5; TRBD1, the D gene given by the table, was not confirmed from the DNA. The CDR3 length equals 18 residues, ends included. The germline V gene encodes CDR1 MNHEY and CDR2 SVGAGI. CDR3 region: CASSQRMDRVLINQPQHS.

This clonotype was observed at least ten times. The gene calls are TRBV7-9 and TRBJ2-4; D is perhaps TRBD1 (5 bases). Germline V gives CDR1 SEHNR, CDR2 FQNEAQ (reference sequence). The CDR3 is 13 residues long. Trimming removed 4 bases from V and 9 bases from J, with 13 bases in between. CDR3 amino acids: CASSWGQGGIQYF. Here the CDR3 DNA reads TGTGCCAGCAGCTGGGGCCAGGGTGGCATTCAGTACTTC.

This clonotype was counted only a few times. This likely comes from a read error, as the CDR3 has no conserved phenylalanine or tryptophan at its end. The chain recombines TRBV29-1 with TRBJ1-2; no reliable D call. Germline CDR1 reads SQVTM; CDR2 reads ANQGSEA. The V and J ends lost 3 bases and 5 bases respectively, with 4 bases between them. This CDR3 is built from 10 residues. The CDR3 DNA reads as TGCAGCGTTGAGGGGTATGGCTACACCTCC. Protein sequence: CSVEGYGYTS.

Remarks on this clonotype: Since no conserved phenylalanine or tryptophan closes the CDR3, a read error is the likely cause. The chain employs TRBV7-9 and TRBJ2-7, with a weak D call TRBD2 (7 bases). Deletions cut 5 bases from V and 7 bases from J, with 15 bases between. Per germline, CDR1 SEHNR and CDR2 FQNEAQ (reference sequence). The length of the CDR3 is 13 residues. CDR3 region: CASSLGRGQEQYY. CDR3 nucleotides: TGTGCCAGCAGCCTCGGGCGGGGGCAAGAGCAGTACTAC.

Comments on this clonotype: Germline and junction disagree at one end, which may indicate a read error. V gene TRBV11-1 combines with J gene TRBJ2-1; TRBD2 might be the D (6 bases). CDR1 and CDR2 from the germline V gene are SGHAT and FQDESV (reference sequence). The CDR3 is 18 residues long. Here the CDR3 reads CASSTRQLANGRKNEQLF. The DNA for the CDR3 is TGTGCCAGCAGCACCAGGCAGTTGGCTAACGGGAGAAAGAATGAGCAGCTCTTC.

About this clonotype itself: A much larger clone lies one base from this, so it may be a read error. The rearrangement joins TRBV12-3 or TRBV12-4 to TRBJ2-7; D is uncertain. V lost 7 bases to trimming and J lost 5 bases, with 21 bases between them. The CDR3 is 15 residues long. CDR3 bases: TGTGCCAGCAACCGACAATGGACGTTTACCAACGAGCAGTACTTC. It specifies CASNRQWTFTNEQYF.

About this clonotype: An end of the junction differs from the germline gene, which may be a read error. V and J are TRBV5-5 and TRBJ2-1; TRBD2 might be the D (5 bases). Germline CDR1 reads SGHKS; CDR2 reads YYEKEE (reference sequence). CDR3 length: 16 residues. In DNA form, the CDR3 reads TGTGCCAGCAGGTTGGAGCGGTTCCTCGCGCGGCATGAGCAGTTCTTC. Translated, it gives CASRLERFLARHEQFF.

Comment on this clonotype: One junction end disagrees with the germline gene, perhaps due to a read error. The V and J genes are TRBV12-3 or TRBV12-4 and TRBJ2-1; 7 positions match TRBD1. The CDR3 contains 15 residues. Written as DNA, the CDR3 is TGTGCCAGTAGGAGGTTGGGACAGTCCTACGATGAGCGGTTCTTC. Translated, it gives CASRRLGQSYDERFF.

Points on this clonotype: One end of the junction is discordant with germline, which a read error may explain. The CDR3 DNA is TGTGCCAGCAGCCGCGAAGGGAGCTCTGGGGCCAGCGTCCTTACTTTC. Encoded protein: CASSREGSSGASVLTF. The chain joins TRBV4-2 to TRBJ2-6; D may be TRBD1 or TRBD2 (5 bases each). The germline gives CDR1 LGHNA, CDR2 YNFKEQ. The CDR3 consists of 16 residues.

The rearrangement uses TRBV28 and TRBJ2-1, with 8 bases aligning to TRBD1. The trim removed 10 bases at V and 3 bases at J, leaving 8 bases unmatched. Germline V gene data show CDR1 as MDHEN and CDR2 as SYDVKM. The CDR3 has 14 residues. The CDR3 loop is CATSRTGLYNEQFF. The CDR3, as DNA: TGTGCCACCTCCAGGACAGGGCTCTACAATGAGCAGTTCTTC. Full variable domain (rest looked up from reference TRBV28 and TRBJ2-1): DVKVTQSSRYLVKRTGEKVFLECVQDMDHENMFWYRQDPGLGLRLIYFSYDVKMKEKGDIPEGYSVSREKKERFSLILESASTNQTSMYLCATSRTGLYNEQFFGPGTRLTVL.

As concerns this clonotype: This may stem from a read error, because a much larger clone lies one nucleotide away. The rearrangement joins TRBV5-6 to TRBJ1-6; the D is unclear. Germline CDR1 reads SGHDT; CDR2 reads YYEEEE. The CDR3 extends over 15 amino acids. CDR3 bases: TGTGCCGGCAGCGTCGGGTGGGCTAATAATTCACCCCTCCACTTT. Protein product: CAGSVGWANNSPLHF.

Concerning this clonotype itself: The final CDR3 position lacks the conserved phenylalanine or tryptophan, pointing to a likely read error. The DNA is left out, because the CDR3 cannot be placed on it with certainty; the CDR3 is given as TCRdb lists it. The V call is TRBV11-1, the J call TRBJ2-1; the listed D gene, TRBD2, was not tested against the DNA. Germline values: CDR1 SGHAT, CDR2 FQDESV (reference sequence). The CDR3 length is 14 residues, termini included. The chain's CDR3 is CASSLTGLYNERFL.

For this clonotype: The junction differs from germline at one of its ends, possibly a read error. The CDR3 DNA follows: TGTGCCAGCAGTGAAGATAAAAAGAGGATTCAGCGCCAGCATTTT. It yields the protein CASSEDKKRIQRQHF. The chain employs TRBV6-1 and TRBJ1-5; D gene unclear. CDR1 MNHNS and CDR2 SASEGT come from the germline V gene. The CDR3 length is 15 residues.